The 17 T cell receptor beta chains presented below share a single source sample, sequenced in a study of T cell repertoires in cytomegalovirus infection. One entry per CDR3 protein, called by TCRdb with MiXCR from the reads. Here the sample spans about 60,000 distinct CDR3 sequences, roughly 34% being singletons. These receptors have no identified antigens. Source material: PBMCs, sequenced either directly or after in vitro stimulation (not recorded which). The receptor set was obtained from a human donor in good health (CMV status not recorded). Some clones in this sample may be carry-over from other donors' samples.

This clonotype was counted ten times or more. The V and J genes are TRBV7-2 and TRBJ2-5; the D is unclear. Trimming removed 5 bases at V and 1 base at J, with 11 bases between. CDR3 length equals 14 residues. Germline V CDR1 and CDR2: SGHTA, FQGNSA. The CDR3 here is CASSLDVFQETQYF. CDR3 DNA: TGTGCCAGCAGCCTAGACGTCTTCCAAGAGACCCAGTACTTC.

In its sample, this clonotype was seen once. This sequence joins TRBV6-5 and TRBJ1-1; possible D gene TRBD1, 5 bases. Germline V gives CDR1 MNHEY, CDR2 SVGAGI. The CDR3 is 16 residues long. V was clipped by 2 bases and J by 7 bases, with 20 bases between them. CDR3: CASSYAGGTGAYEAFF. DNA of the CDR3: TGTGCCAGCAGTTACGCGGGTGGGACGGGCGCGTATGAAGCTTTCTTT.

CDR3: CSARDPSKGTKREAFF. The CDR3 nucleotides read TGCAGTGCTAGAGATCCAAGTAAAGGGACAAAGAGGGAAGCTTTCTTT. The rearrangement uses TRBV20-1 and TRBJ1-1; D may be TRBD1 (6 bases). Trimming removed 0 bases at V and 8 bases at J, with 22 bases between. The CDR3 has 16 residues. The V gene's germline CDR1 is DFQATT and CDR2 SNEGSKA (reference sequence).

This clonotype was seen only once. The genes are TRBV7-9 and TRBJ1-1; D is perhaps TRBD1 (5 bases). Germline loops: CDR1 SEHNR, CDR2 FQNEAQ (reference sequence). The V end lost 4 bases, the J end lost 1 base, and 16 bases lay between the germline ends. The CDR3 contains 16 residues. The CDR3 loop is CASSSRGGAGNTEAFF. CDR3 coding DNA: TGTGCCAGCAGCTCACGGGGGGGTGCAGGGAACACTGAAGCTTTCTTT.

This clonotype was seen only once. The V call is TRBV15, the J call TRBJ2-5; the match to TRBD2 covers 7 bases. CDR1 is LNHNV, CDR2 YYDKDF, per germline (reference sequence). The CDR3 contains 14 residues. Losses at the gene ends were 0 bases for V and 5 bases for J; bases not matched to a gene: 3. CDR3 protein: CATSRDLADETQYF. Here the CDR3 DNA reads TGTGCCACCAGCAGAGATCTAGCGGATGAGACCCAGTACTTC.

The genes are TRBV29-1 and TRBJ1-2; unclear D gene. CDR3 length: 14 residues. V was pared by 1 base and J by 4 bases, with 13 bases between. Germline CDR1 reads SQVTM; CDR2 reads ANQGSEA. CDR3 protein: CSVEASGQLYGYTF. The CDR3, as DNA: TGCAGCGTTGAAGCCTCCGGGCAACTCTATGGCTACACCTTC.

This clonotype was seen more than once but under ten times. The genes are TRBV10-3 and TRBJ2-1; 7 bases line up with TRBD2. Germline CDR1 is ENHRY and CDR2 is SYGVKD. The CDR3 is 15 amino acids. Germline trimming cut 6 bases from V and 4 bases from J; bases unmatched to any gene: 9. The CDR3 bases are TGTGCCATCAGGACTTCGCGGGGGAATTACAATGAGCAGTTCTTC. It yields the protein CAIRTSRGNYNEQFF.

About this clonotype: Given a much more abundant clone one base away, this may be a read error. The chain carries TRBV10-3 and TRBJ2-5; 9 nucleotides align to TRBD2. In germline, CDR1 is ENHRY, CDR2 SYGVKD. This CDR3 has 16 amino acids. J was trimmed by 7 bases and V by 4 bases; bases with no gene match: 13. Here the CDR3 DNA reads TGTGCCATCAGTGGGTCGACTAGCGGCGATAGGGGGACCCAGTACTTC. It is translated as CAISGSTSGDRGTQYF.

Many counts were recorded for this clonotype. The chain couples TRBV7-2 to TRBJ2-2, with 7 bases lining up with TRBD1. The J segment lost 4 bases and the V segment lost 2 bases, leaving 10 bases of the junction unmatched. Per germline, CDR1 SGHTA and CDR2 FQGNSA. The CDR3 is made up of 17 amino acids. The CDR3 reads CASSLRDSLSGTGELFF. CDR3 sequence (DNA): TGTGCCAGCAGCTTAAGGGACAGCCTTTCAGGCACCGGGGAGCTGTTTTTT.

The CDR3 protein is CAPLRRGVAGNYGYTF. In nucleotides, the CDR3 is TGTGCCCCGCTTAGGAGGGGGGTAGCGGGTAACTATGGCTACACCTTC. This rearrangement joins TRBV7-6 to TRBJ1-2, with D possibly being TRBD1 (6 bases). V was shortened by 11 bases and J by 1 base, with 23 bases between the two germline ends. CDR1 is SGHVS and CDR2 is FNYEAQ in the germline V gene. This CDR3 has 16 residues.

The table lists this clonotype with a few counts. The chain combines TRBV6-2 or TRBV6-3 with TRBJ2-5, with TRBD2 matching over 7 bases. The CDR3 extends over 15 amino acids. Germline loops: CDR1 MNHEY, CDR2 SVGEGT. The V segment lost 2 bases and the J segment 5 bases; nucleotides outside the gene matches: 8. The CDR3 nucleotides are TGTGCCAGCAGTTACGAGGGACTACTTATGGAGACCCAGTACTTC. Amino acid sequence: CASSYEGLLMETQYF.

In its sample, this clonotype was seen a few times. The rearrangement uses TRBV6-5 and TRBJ2-3; 8 bases are a match to TRBD1. Germline assignment: CDR1 MNHEY and CDR2 SVGAGI. The CDR3 covers 16 residues. V lost 5 bases and J lost 4; bases outside the gene matches: 11. CDR3: CASSRSDRASPDTQYF. CDR3 DNA sequence: TGTGCCAGCAGTCGCTCGGACAGGGCGTCCCCAGATACGCAGTATTTT.

This clonotype was observed at least ten times. The chain has TRBV7-2 and TRBJ1-1; unclear D gene. Trimming pared 4 bases from V and 1 base from J, leaving 10 bases between. Germline V CDR1 and CDR2: SGHTA, FQGNSA. This CDR3 region has 14 residues. The CDR3 is CASSSYSGNTEAFF. As DNA, the CDR3 is TGTGCCAGCAGCTCTTACAGTGGGAACACTGAAGCTTTCTTT.

The gene calls are TRBV7-8 and TRBJ2-1; TRBD2 aligns across 7 bases. Germline-derived CDR1 and CDR2 are SGHVS and FQNEAQ. This CDR3 region has 15 residues. V was pared by 6 bases and J by 8 bases, with 13 bases of the junction left unmatched. In nucleotides, the CDR3 is TGTGCCAGCAGTCCGGGACTAAGAAGGCGGGATGAGCAGTTCTTC. This codes for CASSPGLRRRDEQFF.

V gene TRBV6-6 combines with J gene TRBJ1-3; TRBD1 is a possible D gene (6 bases). The germline gives CDR1 MNHNY, CDR2 SVGAGI (reference sequence). Trimming took off 7 bases at V and 4 bases at J, with 14 bases between the two ends. This CDR3 has 14 residues. In DNA form, the CDR3 reads TGTGCCAGCAAAAACAGGGCTACAGGAAACACCATATATTTT. Amino acid sequence: CASKNRATGNTIYF.

V gene TRBV23-1 combines with J gene TRBJ1-4; D might be TRBD1 (5 bases). TRBV23-1 is placed among ORFs of uncertain function. V lost 1 base, J lost 8 bases, and 5 bases lay in between. CDR3 length: 12 amino acids. DNA for the CDR3: TGCGCCAGCAGTCAATGGGGGGAAAAACTGTTTTTT. Translation: CASSQWGEKLFF.

This chain uses TRBV12-3 or TRBV12-4 with TRBJ2-3; D assignment may be TRBD1 or TRBD2 (5 bases each). Trimming shortened V by 7 bases and J by 0 bases, and 14 bases separated the two germline ends. CDR3 size: 15 residues. The CDR3 loop reads CASTPPGTSTDTQYF. CDR3 DNA sequence: TGTGCCAGCACCCCCCCAGGGACCAGCACAGATACGCAGTATTTT.